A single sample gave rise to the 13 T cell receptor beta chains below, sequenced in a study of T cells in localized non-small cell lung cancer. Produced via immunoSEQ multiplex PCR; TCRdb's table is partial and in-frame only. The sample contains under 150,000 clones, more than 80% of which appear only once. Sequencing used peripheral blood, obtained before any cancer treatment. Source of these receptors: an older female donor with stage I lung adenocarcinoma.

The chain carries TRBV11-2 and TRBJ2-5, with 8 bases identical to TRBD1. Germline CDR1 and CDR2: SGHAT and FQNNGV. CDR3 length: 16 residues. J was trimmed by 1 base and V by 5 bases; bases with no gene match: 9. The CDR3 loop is CASSTPGQGVQETQYF. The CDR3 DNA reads TGTGCCAGCAGCACCCCCGGACAGGGCGTCCAAGAGACCCAGTACTTC.

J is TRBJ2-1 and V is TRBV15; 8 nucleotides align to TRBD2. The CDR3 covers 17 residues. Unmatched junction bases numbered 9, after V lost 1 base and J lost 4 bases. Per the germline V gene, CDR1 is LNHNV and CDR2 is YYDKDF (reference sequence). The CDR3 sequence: CATSRGTSGAVYNEQFF. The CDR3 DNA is TGTGCCACCAGCAGAGGCACTAGCGGAGCTGTGTACAATGAGCAGTTCTTC.

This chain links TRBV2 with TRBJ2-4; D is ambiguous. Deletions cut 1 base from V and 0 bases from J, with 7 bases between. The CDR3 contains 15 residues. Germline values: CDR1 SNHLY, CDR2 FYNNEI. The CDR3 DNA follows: TGTGCCAGCAGTGAAGAGTCCCTAGCCAAAAACATTCAGTACTTC. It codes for CASSEESLAKNIQYF.

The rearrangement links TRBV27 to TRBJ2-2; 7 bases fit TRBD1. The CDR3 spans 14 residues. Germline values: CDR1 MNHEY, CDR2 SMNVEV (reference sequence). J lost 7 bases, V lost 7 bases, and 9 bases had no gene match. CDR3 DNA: TGTGCCAGCACCCTGACAGGGTTATACGGGGAGCTGTTTTTT. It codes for CASTLTGLYGELFF.

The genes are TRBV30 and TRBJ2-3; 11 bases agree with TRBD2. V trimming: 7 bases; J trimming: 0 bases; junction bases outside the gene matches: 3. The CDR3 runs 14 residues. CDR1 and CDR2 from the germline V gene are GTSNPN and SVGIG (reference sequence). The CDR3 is CAYRTSGSTDTQYF. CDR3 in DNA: TGTGCCTACCGGACTAGCGGGAGCACAGATACGCAGTATTTT.

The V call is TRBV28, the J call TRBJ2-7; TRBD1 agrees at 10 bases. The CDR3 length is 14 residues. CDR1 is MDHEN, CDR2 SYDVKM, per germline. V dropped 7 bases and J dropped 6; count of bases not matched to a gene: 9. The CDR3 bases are TGTGCCAGCACCCAGACAGGGGGCATAGGCGAGCAGTACTTC. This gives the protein CASTQTGGIGEQYF.

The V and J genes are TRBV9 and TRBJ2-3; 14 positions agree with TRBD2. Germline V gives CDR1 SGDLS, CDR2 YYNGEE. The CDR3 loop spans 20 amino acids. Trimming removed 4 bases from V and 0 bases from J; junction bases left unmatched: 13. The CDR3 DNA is TGTGCCAGCAGCAAACCCGGGACTAGCGGGAGCCACCCTAGCACAGATACGCAGTATTTT. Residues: CASSKPGTSGSHPSTDTQYF.

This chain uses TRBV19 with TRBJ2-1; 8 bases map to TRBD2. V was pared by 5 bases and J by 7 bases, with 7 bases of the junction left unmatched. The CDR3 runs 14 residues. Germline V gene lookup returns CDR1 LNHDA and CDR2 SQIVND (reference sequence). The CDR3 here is CASSGGTSRNEQFF. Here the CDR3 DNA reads TGTGCCAGTAGTGGGGGGACTAGTAGGAATGAGCAGTTCTTC. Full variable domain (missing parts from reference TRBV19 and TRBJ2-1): DGGITQSPKYLFRKEGQNVTLSCEQNLNHDAMYWYRQDPGQGLRLIYYSQIVNDFQKGDIAEGYSVSREKKESFPLTVTSAQKNPTAFYLCASSGGTSRNEQFFGPGTRLTVL.

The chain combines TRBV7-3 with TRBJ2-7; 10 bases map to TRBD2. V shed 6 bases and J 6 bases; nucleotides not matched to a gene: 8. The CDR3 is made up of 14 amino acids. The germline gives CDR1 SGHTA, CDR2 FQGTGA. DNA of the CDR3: TGTGCCAGCAGTCCTAGCGGGGGTCAGGGCGAGCAGTACTTC. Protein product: CASSPSGGQGEQYF.

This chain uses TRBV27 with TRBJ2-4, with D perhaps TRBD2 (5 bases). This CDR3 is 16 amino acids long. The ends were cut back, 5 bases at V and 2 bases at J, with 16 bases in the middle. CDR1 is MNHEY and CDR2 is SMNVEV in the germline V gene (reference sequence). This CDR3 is CASSPWQAGTKNIQYF. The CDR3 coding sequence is TGTGCCAGCAGTCCTTGGCAGGCCGGGACCAAAAACATTCAGTACTTC.

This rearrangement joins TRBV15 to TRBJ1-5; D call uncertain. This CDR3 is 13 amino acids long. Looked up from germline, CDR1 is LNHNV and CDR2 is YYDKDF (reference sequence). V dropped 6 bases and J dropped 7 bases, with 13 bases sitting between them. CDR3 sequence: CATRGGGSQPQHF. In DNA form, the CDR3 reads TGTGCCACCAGGGGAGGAGGGTCCCAGCCCCAGCATTTT.

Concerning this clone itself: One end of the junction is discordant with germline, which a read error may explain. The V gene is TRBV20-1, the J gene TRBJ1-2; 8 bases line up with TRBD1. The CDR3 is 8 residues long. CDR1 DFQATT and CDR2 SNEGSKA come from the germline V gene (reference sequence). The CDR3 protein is CSAPGQAF. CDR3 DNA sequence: TGCAGTGCCCCGGGACAGGCGTTC.

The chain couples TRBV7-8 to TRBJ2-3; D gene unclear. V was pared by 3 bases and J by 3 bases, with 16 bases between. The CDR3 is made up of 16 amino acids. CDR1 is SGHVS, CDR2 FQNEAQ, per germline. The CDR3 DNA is TGTGCCAGCAGCTTGAGAGGTGAGATCGTGACAGATACGCAGTATTTT. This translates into CASSLRGEIVTDTQYF.